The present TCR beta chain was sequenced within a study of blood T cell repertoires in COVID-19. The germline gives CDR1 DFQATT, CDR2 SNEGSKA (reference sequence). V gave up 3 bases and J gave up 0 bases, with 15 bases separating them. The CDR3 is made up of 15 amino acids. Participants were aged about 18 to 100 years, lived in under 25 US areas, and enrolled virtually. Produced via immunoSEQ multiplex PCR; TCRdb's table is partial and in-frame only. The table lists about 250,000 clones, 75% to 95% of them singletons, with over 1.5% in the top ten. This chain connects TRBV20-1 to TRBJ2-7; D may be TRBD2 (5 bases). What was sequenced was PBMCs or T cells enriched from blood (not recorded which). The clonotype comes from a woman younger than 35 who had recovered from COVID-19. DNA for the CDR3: TGCAGTGCTAGTTCCGGACTCTTCAGCTCCTACGAGCAGTACTTC. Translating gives CSASSGLFSSYEQYF.